Following are 3 T cell receptor beta chains from one sample sequenced in a study of blood T cell repertoires in COVID-19. Clones were sequenced by immunoSEQ multiplex PCR, and TCRdb holds only the in-frame ones, with some missing. This table has fewer than 400,000 clones, roughly nine tenths appearing once. Sequenced material: PBMCs or T cells enriched from blood (not recorded which). The receptor set was obtained from a woman in her twenties or thirties who had been exposed to COVID-19.

This clone is a singleton in its sample. The chain combines TRBV27 with TRBJ1-2, with TRBD1 matching 9 bases. Germline-derived CDR1 and CDR2 are MNHEY and SMNVEV (reference sequence). The V and J ends lost 5 bases and 4 bases, in that order; junction bases with no gene match: 2. The CDR3 contains 13 residues. CDR3 residues: CASSGDRAYGYTF. DNA for the CDR3: TGTGCCAGCAGTGGGGACAGGGCCTATGGCTACACCTTC.

The rearrangement links TRBV12-5 to TRBJ1-4; 9 bases align to TRBD1. Germline loops: CDR1 LGHNT, CDR2 FRNRAP. V dropped 5 bases and J dropped 2; count of bases not matched to a gene: 3. The CDR3 runs to 15 residues. The CDR3 protein is CASGLGTGTNEKLFF. In DNA form, the CDR3 reads TGTGCTAGTGGTCTTGGGACAGGGACTAATGAAAAACTGTTTTTT.

CDR3 region: CATSLQGKGQPQHF. The CDR3 DNA is TGTGCCACCAGCTTACAGGGGAAGGGCCAGCCCCAGCATTTT. The V and J genes are TRBV15 and TRBJ1-5; 7 bases map to TRBD1. Germline CDR1 reads LNHNV; CDR2 reads YYDKDF (reference sequence). The length of the CDR3 is 14 residues. V shed 5 bases and J 7 bases; nucleotides not matched to a gene: 8.